A selection of T cell receptor beta chains follows, all from one sample in a study of beta chain features in type 1 diabetes. TCRdb's copy holds only in-frame clones and misses some; the assay was immunoSEQ multiplex PCR. The sample holds about 240,000 clones, about 30% seen once. Sequenced input: central memory CD4+ T cells from blood. The receptors come from a man younger than 40 in good health. CDR3s include the opening cysteine and the closing phenylalanine or tryptophan. D genes are given only for firm matches. Size tells how often a clone was seen (once, few, many) or the class of an expanded clone, and some rows leave it out.

cdr3_aa cdr3_nt j_call v_call d_call clone_size
CASSLVGGKFYNEQFF TGTGCCAGCAGCTTAGTCGGGGGAAAATTCTACAATGAGCAGTTCTTC TRBJ2-1 TRBV7-2 NA NA
CASSPGQGETEAFF TGTGCCAGCTCACCAGGACAGGGTGAGACTGAAGCTTTCTTT TRBJ1-1 TRBV18 TRBD1 NA
CASSTVSNQPQHF TGTGCCAGTAGTACAGTTAGCAATCAGCCCCAGCATTTT TRBJ1-5 TRBV19 NA NA
CRVEDFIEQGSDTEAFF TGCAGAGTTGAAGACTTCATAGAACAGGGATCGGACACTGAAGCTTTCTTT TRBJ1-1 TRBV29-1 NA few
CASSLFTAGPNYEQYF TGTGCCAGCAGCTTATTTACGGCAGGACCGAACTACGAGCAGTACTTC TRBJ2-7 TRBV7-2 NA few
CAWRSQRTSYEQYF TGTGCCTGGAGGTCCCAGCGGACCTCCTACGAGCAGTACTTC TRBJ2-7 TRBV30 NA NA
CASSIGGQGVYNEQFF TGTGCCAGTAGTATAGGAGGACAGGGCGTTTACAATGAGCAGTTCTTC TRBJ2-1 TRBV19 TRBD1 NA
CASSPGLFNEQYF TGTGCCAGCTCACCCGGGTTATTCAACGAGCAGTACTTC TRBJ2-7 TRBV18 NA few
CASSQDLQDNTEAFF TGCGCCAGCAGCCAAGACCTCCAGGACAACACTGAAGCTTTCTTT TRBJ1-1 TRBV4-3 NA NA
CASAGGSDIQYF TGTGCCAGCGCGGGGGGATCGGACATTCAGTACTTC TRBJ2-4 TRBV2 TRBD2 few
CASSRLTGAGSYEQYF TGTGCCAGCAGTCGACTAACCGGGGCCGGCTCCTACGAGCAGTACTTC TRBJ2-7 TRBV7-2 NA NA
CAWSVSREQYF TGTGCCTGGAGTGTTTCGCGTGAGCAGTACTTC TRBJ2-7 TRBV30 NA once
CAWSPGQGPYEQYF TGTGCCTGGTCTCCGGGACAGGGGCCCTACGAGCAGTACTTC TRBJ2-7 TRBV30 TRBD1 many
CASSLPKTEAFF TGTGCCAGCAGTCTCCCGAAGACTGAAGCTTTCTTT TRBJ1-1 TRBV28 NA NA
CASSLYRSSYEQYF TGTGCCAGCAGCTTATACAGGAGCTCCTACGAGCAGTACTTC TRBJ2-7 TRBV11-2 NA few
CASSVSGPGELFF TGTGCCAGCAGCGTTAGCGGCCCCGGGGAGCTGTTTTTT TRBJ2-2 TRBV7-2 NA few
CAWSVLRTGETQYF TGTGCCTGGAGTGTCCTGCGGACCGGGGAGACCCAGTACTTC TRBJ2-5 TRBV30 NA many
CASSEQGRSSTDTQYF TGTGCCAGCAGTGAACAGGGCAGGTCTTCCACAGATACGCAGTATTTT TRBJ2-3 TRBV25-1 NA once
CASSLFLGRGYEQYF TGTGCCAGCAGCTTATTTTTGGGACGGGGCTACGAGCAGTACTTC TRBJ2-7 TRBV5-6 NA NA
CASSIASGKSYNEQFF TGTGCCAGTAGTATCGCTAGCGGGAAATCCTACAATGAGCAGTTCTTC TRBJ2-1 TRBV19 TRBD2 NA
CSVEAAEQETQYF TGCAGCGTTGAGGCGGCAGAGCAAGAGACCCAGTACTTC TRBJ2-5 TRBV29-1 NA NA
CAWSVATDTQYF TGTGCCTGGAGTGTAGCGACAGATACGCAGTATTTT TRBJ2-3 TRBV30 NA NA
CASSPGTGRNTEAFF TGTGCCAGCAGCCCCGGGACGGGAAGGAACACTGAAGCTTTCTTT TRBJ1-1 TRBV5-6 NA NA
CASSILALGTEAFF TGTGCCAGCAGCATCTTGGCGCTTGGAACTGAAGCTTTCTTT TRBJ1-1 TRBV14 NA few
CAWSRSDNEQFF TGTGCCTGGAGTCGGTCAGACAATGAGCAGTTCTTC TRBJ2-1 TRBV30 NA NA
CASSTGTSGGPMETQYF TGTGCCAGCAGCACAGGGACTAGCGGGGGGCCAATGGAGACCCAGTACTTC TRBJ2-5 TRBV9 TRBD2 NA
CASSPKSNTDTQYF TGTGCCAGCTCACCAAAGTCAAACACAGATACGCAGTATTTT TRBJ2-3 TRBV18 NA NA
CASSLSKSSYEQYF TGTGCCAGCAGCTTGTCAAAAAGCTCCTACGAGCAGTACTTC TRBJ2-7 TRBV5-4 NA few
CASSFVAGDTQYF TGTGCCAGCAGCTTTGTAGCGGGAGATACGCAGTATTTT TRBJ2-3 TRBV11-2 TRBD2 NA
CASSLGWGRDEQFF TGTGCCAGCAGCCTCGGCTGGGGGAGGGATGAGCAGTTCTTC TRBJ2-1 TRBV7-2 TRBD2 NA
CASSRRQGTGELFF TGTGCCAGCAGTCGTAGACAGGGGACCGGGGAGCTGTTTTTT TRBJ2-2 TRBV27 TRBD1 NA
CASSEVSSGLSYNEQFF TGTGCCAGCAGTGAAGTCTCTAGCGGCCTCTCCTACAATGAGCAGTTCTTC TRBJ2-1 TRBV6-1 TRBD2 NA
CASSQERDTHYGYTF TGCGCCAGCAGCCAAGAGAGGGATACCCACTATGGCTACACCTTC TRBJ1-2 TRBV4-3 NA NA
CASSSTGNTIYF TGTGCCAGCAGCTCCACTGGAAACACCATATATTTT TRBJ1-3 TRBV7-7 NA few
CAWTPKRGGNTGELFF TGTGCCTGGACCCCAAAGCGGGGGGGTAACACCGGGGAGCTGTTTTTT TRBJ2-2 TRBV30 TRBD2 few
CASLAGGEAFF TGTGCCAGCCTGGCGGGGGGTGAAGCTTTCTTT TRBJ1-1 TRBV28 NA NA
CASSLGETRDSSYNEQFF TGTGCCAGCAGCTTAGGAGAGACCCGGGACAGCTCCTACAATGAGCAGTTCTTC TRBJ2-1 TRBV5-8 TRBD1 NA
CASSLAGGSVEQFF TGTGCCAGCAGTCTAGCGGGAGGGTCCGTTGAGCAGTTCTTC TRBJ2-1 TRBV2 TRBD2 NA
CASSFPGGNTGELFF TGTGCCAGCAGCTTCCCAGGGGGCAACACCGGGGAGCTGTTTTTT TRBJ2-2 TRBV5-4 TRBD1 NA
CASSLAAGGLETQYF TGCGCCAGCAGCTTGGCGGCAGGGGGCTTGGAGACCCAGTACTTC TRBJ2-5 TRBV5-1 TRBD1 NA
CASSEFSLAAVLTF TGTGCCAGCAGTGAATTCAGTCTAGCTGCGGTCCTGACTTTC TRBJ2-6 TRBV25-1 NA many
CASSLEGTRVNNEQFF TGTGCCAGCAGCTTAGAAGGGACTAGGGTAAACAATGAGCAGTTCTTC TRBJ2-1 TRBV7-2 TRBD2 NA
CASSWRGGGYTF TGTGCCAGCAGTTGGAGGGGTGGTGGCTACACCTTC TRBJ1-2 TRBV28 NA NA
CASSGTVARQETQYF TGCGCCAGCAGTGGAACTGTGGCGCGCCAAGAGACCCAGTACTTC TRBJ2-5 TRBV10-2 NA NA
CASSYSWTGDYEQYF TGTGCCAGCAGTTACTCGTGGACAGGGGACTACGAGCAGTACTTC TRBJ2-7 TRBV6-5 TRBD1 NA
CASSQDPANTGELFF TGTGCCAGCAGCCAAGACCCAGCGAACACCGGGGAGCTGTTTTTT TRBJ2-2 TRBV4-2 NA NA
CASSLEQGSTDTQYF TGTGCCAGCAGCTTAGAGCAGGGGAGCACAGATACGCAGTATTTT TRBJ2-3 TRBV7-9 NA few
CASSQDHKDTQYF TGCGCCAGCAGCCAAGACCATAAAGATACGCAGTATTTT TRBJ2-3 TRBV4-1 NA NA
CASSLERRLEEFF TGTGCCAGCAGCTTAGAGAGAAGACTGGAGGAGTTCTTC TRBJ2-1 TRBV7-8 NA NA